One sample yielded the 28 T cell receptor beta chains listed below, sequenced in a study of T cells in localized non-small cell lung cancer (dated by TCRdb to the early 2020s). The method behind the library was the immunoSEQ multiplex PCR assay. The source is immuneACCESS, and TCRdb retained only in-frame sequences with V and J called. Part of the clones is not carried over; for the studies checked, unresolved V genes explain less than half of this, and the remainder is unexplained. This sample gives roughly 21,000 clones in total; approximately 90% of them show up just once. 6.9% of the sample rests with the top ten. Material: peripheral blood, obtained before any cancer treatment. The source of these receptors is a woman aged 35 to 69 with stage I lung adenocarcinoma.

J is TRBJ2-1 and V is TRBV27, with no clear D. The CDR3 runs to 15 residues. Germline assignment: CDR1 MNHEY and CDR2 SMNVEV (reference sequence). V lost 8 bases and J lost 3, with 17 bases in between. For the CDR3, the DNA is TGTGCCAGCTCCGACGCGGATAGGGTCTACAATGAGCAGTTCTTC. The encoded protein is CASSDADRVYNEQFF.

This clone was found once. The chain couples TRBV7-2 to TRBJ2-1, with TRBD2 identical over 9 bases. This CDR3 spans 14 amino acids. J lost 9 bases, V lost 1 base, and 4 bases had no gene match. In germline, CDR1 is SGHTA, CDR2 FQGNSA. The DNA for the CDR3 is TGTGCCAGCAGCTTAGGGACTAGCGTGGGTGAGCAGTTCTTC. Translating it yields CASSLGTSVGEQFF.

The chain links TRBV5-1 to TRBJ2-1; TRBD2 matches 7 bases. V lost 0 bases and J lost 14; bases outside the gene matches: 11. The CDR3 is 14 amino acids. Germline V CDR1 and CDR2: SGHRS, YFSETQ. The CDR3 nucleotides read TGCGCCAGCAGCTTGGGGGGTGGTAGGACTAGGGAGTTCTTC. This encodes CASSLGGGRTREFF.

This clone has only one observation. V and J are TRBV6-5 and TRBJ1-4; 7 positions agree with TRBD1. The CDR3 spans 14 residues. V was pared by 6 bases and J by 6 bases, with 7 bases of the junction left unmatched. Per the germline V gene, CDR1 is MNHEY and CDR2 is SVGAGI. The CDR3 is CASSQGQFYEKLFF. The CDR3 DNA reads TGTGCCAGCAGCCAGGGACAGTTCTATGAAAAACTGTTTTTT.

This chain uses TRBV27 with TRBJ1-2, with unresolved D. Trimming took 3 bases from V and 7 from J, leaving 12 bases between them. The CDR3 loop spans 13 amino acids. The germline V gene encodes CDR1 MNHEY and CDR2 SMNVEV (reference sequence). As DNA, the CDR3 is TGTGCCAGCAGTTTCGGGTTAAGAGGTGGCTACACCTTC. It encodes CASSFGLRGGYTF.

The chain is built from TRBV6-1 and TRBJ1-2; no reliable D call. V gave up 10 bases and J gave up 2 bases, with 20 bases separating them. CDR1 and CDR2 from the germline V gene are MNHNS and SASEGT. The CDR3 covers 15 residues. The DNA for the CDR3 is TGTGCCACAAAACGAACGGTTACCGACAACTATGGCTACACCTTC. This sequence encodes CATKRTVTDNYGYTF.

The chain links TRBV27 to TRBJ2-3, with D uncertain. The CDR3 loop spans 14 amino acids. CDR1 is MNHEY, CDR2 SMNVEV, per germline (reference sequence). V lost 5 bases and J lost 3, with 12 bases in between. The CDR3 protein is CASSPLMWTDTQYF. CDR3 DNA: TGTGCCAGCAGTCCACTCATGTGGACAGATACGCAGTATTTT.

The chain recombines TRBV30 with TRBJ1-5; D is unresolved. This CDR3 comprises 13 residues. The V end was cut by 2 bases, the J end by 7 bases, with 12 bases between. The germline V gene has CDR1 GTSNPN and CDR2 SVGIG (reference sequence). The DNA of the CDR3 is TGTGCCTGGAGTCGATCGGGTGGGCAGCCCCAGCATTTT. Amino acids: CAWSRSGGQPQHF.

This rearrangement joins TRBV4-3 to TRBJ2-7; D might be TRBD2 (5 bases). The ends were cut back, 0 bases at V and 4 bases at J, with 16 bases in the middle. CDR3 size: 16 residues. Germline V gives CDR1 LGHNA, CDR2 YSLEER. CDR3 DNA: TGCGCCAGCAGCCAAGAGGTCCGGGGAAACCGGTACGAGCAGTACTTC. It yields the protein CASSQEVRGNRYEQYF.

The CDR3: CASSRTVADSGNTIYF. The CDR3 DNA reads as TGCGCCAGCAGCCGAACGGTGGCAGACAGTGGAAACACCATATATTTT. The V call is TRBV5-1, the J call TRBJ1-3; perhaps TRBD1 as D (5 bases). Trimming left V 4 bases short and J 3 bases short, with 17 bases between. CDR1 SGHRS and CDR2 YFSETQ come from the germline V gene. The length of the CDR3 is 16 residues.

The chain couples TRBV2 to TRBJ2-7, with D tentatively TRBD2 (5 bases). V gave up 8 bases and J gave up 8 bases, with 16 bases separating them. This CDR3 region has 12 residues. The germline CDR1 and CDR2 sequences are SNHLY and FYNNEI. CDR3 region: CASHGKEMQQYF. CDR3 bases: TGTGCCAGCCACGGGAAGGAGATGCAGCAGTACTTC.

The J gene is TRBJ1-1, the V gene TRBV30; D unresolved. With 2 bases removed from V and 6 bases from J, the gap between germline ends came to 13 bases. Per the germline V gene, CDR1 is GTSNPN and CDR2 is SVGIG (reference sequence). The CDR3 is 13 amino acids. CDR3 loop: CAWSLNIQSEAFF. The CDR3 region has the DNA TGTGCCTGGAGTCTTAACATCCAATCTGAAGCTTTCTTT.

This rearrangement joins TRBV11-3 to TRBJ2-2; 7 nucleotides line up with TRBD2. V was clipped by 2 bases and J by 4 bases; unmatched bases: 4. This CDR3 has 15 amino acids. Germline loops: CDR1 SGHNT, CDR2 YENEEA. CDR3 protein: CASSLTSVGTGELFF. The CDR3 DNA is TGTGCCAGCAGCTTAACTAGCGTAGGCACCGGGGAGCTGTTTTTT.

The rearrangement joins TRBV5-8 to TRBJ2-1; D remains ambiguous. The CDR3 is 13 residues long. Trimming took 0 bases from V and 3 from J, leaving 4 bases between them. Germline values: CDR1 SGHTS, CDR2 YDEGEE. In DNA, the CDR3 is TGTGCCAGCAGCTTGGGGCACTACAATGAGCAGTTCTTC. Translation: CASSLGHYNEQFF.

The chain is built from TRBV6-6 and TRBJ1-5; D remains unclear. V was cut by 6 bases and J by 4 bases, with 10 bases left in between. CDR3 length equals 13 residues. Germline V lookup: CDR1 MNHNY, CDR2 SVGAGI (reference sequence). Written as DNA, the CDR3 is TGTGCCAGCAGCTCGGACGGAAATCAGCCCCAGCATTTT. Residues: CASSSDGNQPQHF.

The V call is TRBV18, the J call TRBJ2-5; D might be TRBD2 (6 bases). The J call may be mistaken, given a closer DNA end match to TRBJ2-7. The V gene's germline CDR1 is KGHSH and CDR2 LQKENI. The length of the CDR3 is 13 residues. The CDR3 DNA is TGTGCCAGCTCACCACAGGGACTCTACGAGCAGTACTTC. Its protein is CASSPQGLYEQYF.

The rearrangement links TRBV25-1 to TRBJ2-1, with D tentatively TRBD1 (6 bases). Germline CDR1 and CDR2: MGHDK and SYGVNS. Trimming took 3 bases from V and 0 from J, leaving 12 bases between them. The CDR3 is 16 residues long. CDR3 sequence: CASSDLQGFSYNEQFF. CDR3 DNA sequence: TGTGCCAGCAGTGACCTCCAGGGGTTCTCCTACAATGAGCAGTTCTTC.

The chain combines TRBV30 with TRBJ1-2; no firm D call. Germline-derived CDR1 and CDR2 are GTSNPN and SVGIG (reference sequence). This CDR3 contains 14 residues. V lost 4 bases to trimming and J lost 4 bases, with 16 bases between them. CDR3 bases: TGTGCCTGGAACCCGGGCCCCGTGGGCTATGGCTACACCTTC. Amino acids: CAWNPGPVGYGYTF.

The chain has TRBV27 and TRBJ1-5, with 7 bases that match TRBD1. J was trimmed by 7 bases and V by 2 bases; bases with no gene match: 5. The CDR3 has 14 amino acids. Germline V lookup: CDR1 MNHEY, CDR2 SMNVEV (reference sequence). The CDR3 loop reads CASSLRTGKQPQHF. As DNA, the CDR3 is TGTGCCAGCAGTTTAAGGACAGGAAAGCAGCCCCAGCATTTT.

The genes are TRBV5-6 and TRBJ2-7; 8 nucleotides agree with TRBD2. This CDR3 is 17 amino acids long. J lost 2 bases, V lost 4 bases, and 14 bases had no gene match. Germline values: CDR1 SGHDT, CDR2 YYEEEE. The CDR3, as DNA: TGTGCCAGCAGCAAGGCTGGGAGTGGGACTAGGGCCTACGAGCAGTACTTC. Translating it yields CASSKAGSGTRAYEQYF.

The chain has TRBV5-4 and TRBJ2-7; TRBD1 matches 8 bases. The CDR3 loop spans 14 amino acids. Germline V CDR1 and CDR2: SGHNT, YYREEE (reference sequence). J lost 7 bases, V lost 3 bases, and 9 bases had no gene match. This CDR3 reads CASSSSTGAREQYF. The CDR3 nucleotides are TGTGCCAGCAGCTCCTCGACAGGGGCGAGGGAGCAGTACTTC.

The chain combines TRBV28 with TRBJ2-1; D is undetermined. Per germline, CDR1 MDHEN and CDR2 SYDVKM. The CDR3 extends over 16 amino acids. Trimming removed 4 bases from V and 0 bases from J, with 13 bases in between. CDR3 protein: CASSYYTPSSYNEQFF. CDR3 nucleotide sequence: TGTGCCAGCAGTTATTACACTCCAAGCTCCTACAATGAGCAGTTCTTC.

The chain links TRBV5-1 to TRBJ1-2, with D maybe TRBD1 (5 bases). This CDR3 spans 12 amino acids. Trimming took 4 bases from V and 8 from J, leaving 12 bases between them. The germline V gene encodes CDR1 SGHRS and CDR2 YFSETQ. The CDR3 is CASSLGPGGYTF. CDR3 nucleotides: TGCGCCAGCAGCCTGGGGCCGGGCGGCTACACCTTC.

This chain links TRBV30 with TRBJ2-4, with D perhaps matching TRBD1 (6 bases). The germline V gene has CDR1 GTSNPN and CDR2 SVGIG (reference sequence). V gave up 0 bases and J gave up 2 bases, with 14 bases separating them. This CDR3 contains 16 residues. In nucleotides, the CDR3 is TGTGCCTGGAGTGTATCACAGGGTTTGACCAAAAACATTCAGTACTTC. This gives the protein CAWSVSQGLTKNIQYF.

This clone has only one observation. The rearrangement uses TRBV5-4 and TRBJ1-2; 7 nucleotides match TRBD1. Germline CDR1 SGHNT, CDR2 YYREEE (reference sequence). V lost 1 base to trimming and J lost 8 bases; unmatched junction nucleotides: 8. The CDR3 covers 14 residues. The CDR3 DNA sequence: TGTGCCAGCAGCTTGTTTCAAGGGGGCTGGGGCTACACCTTC. Its translation: CASSLFQGGWGYTF.

The J gene is TRBJ2-7, the V gene TRBV7-7; 8 nucleotides agree with TRBD2. There are 14 residues in the CDR3. V gave up 5 bases and J gave up 5 bases; unmatched junction bases: 8. The germline V gene encodes CDR1 SSHAT and CDR2 FNYEAQ (reference sequence). For the CDR3, the DNA is TGTGCCAGCAGCCCAACGCGGGGGGCCCACGAGCAGTACTTC. This sequence encodes CASSPTRGAHEQYF.

The V and J genes are TRBV30 and TRBJ1-1; D is unclear. The V end lost 4 bases, the J end lost 5 bases, and 11 bases lay between the germline ends. Germline V lookup: CDR1 GTSNPN, CDR2 SVGIG (reference sequence). The CDR3 consists of 12 residues. Written as DNA, the CDR3 is TGTGCCTGGAAGTTCGGAAATACTGAAGCTTTCTTT. Amino acid sequence: CAWKFGNTEAFF.

The J gene is TRBJ1-2, the V gene TRBV6-5; the D is unclear. The CDR3 totals 15 residues. CDR1 and CDR2 from the germline V gene are MNHEY and SVGAGI. V lost 2 bases to trimming and J lost 3 bases, with 13 bases between them. CDR3 sequence (DNA): TGTGCCAGCAGTTACCTAGGGCAGGCTTACTATGGCTACACCTTC. Its translation: CASSYLGQAYYGYTF.